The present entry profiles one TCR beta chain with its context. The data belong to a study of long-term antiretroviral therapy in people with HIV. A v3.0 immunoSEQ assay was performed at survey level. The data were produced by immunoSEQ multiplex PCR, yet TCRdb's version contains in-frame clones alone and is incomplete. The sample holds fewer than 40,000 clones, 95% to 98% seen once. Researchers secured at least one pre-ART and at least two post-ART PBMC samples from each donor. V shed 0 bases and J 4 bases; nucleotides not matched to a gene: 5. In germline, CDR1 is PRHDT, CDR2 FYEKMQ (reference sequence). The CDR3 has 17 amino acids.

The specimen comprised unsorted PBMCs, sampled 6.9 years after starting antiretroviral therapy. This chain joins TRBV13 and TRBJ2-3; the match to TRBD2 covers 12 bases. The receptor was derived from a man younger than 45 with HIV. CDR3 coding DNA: TGTGCCAGCAGCTTAGGGGGACTAGCGGGCGGGTCAGATACGCAGTATTTT. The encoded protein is CASSLGGLAGGSDTQYF.